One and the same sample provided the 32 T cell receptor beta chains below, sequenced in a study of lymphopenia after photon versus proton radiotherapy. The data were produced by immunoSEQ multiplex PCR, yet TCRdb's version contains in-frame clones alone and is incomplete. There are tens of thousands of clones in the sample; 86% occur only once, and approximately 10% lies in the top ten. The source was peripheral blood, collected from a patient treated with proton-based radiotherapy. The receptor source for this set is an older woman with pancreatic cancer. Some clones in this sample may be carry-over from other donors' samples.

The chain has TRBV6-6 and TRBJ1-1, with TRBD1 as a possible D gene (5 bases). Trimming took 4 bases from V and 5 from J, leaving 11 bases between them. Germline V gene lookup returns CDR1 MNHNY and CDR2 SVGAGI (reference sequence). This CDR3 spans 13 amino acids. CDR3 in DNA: TGTGCCAGCAGTTCCATTGGGGGTACTGAAGCTTTCTTT. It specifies CASSSIGGTEAFF.

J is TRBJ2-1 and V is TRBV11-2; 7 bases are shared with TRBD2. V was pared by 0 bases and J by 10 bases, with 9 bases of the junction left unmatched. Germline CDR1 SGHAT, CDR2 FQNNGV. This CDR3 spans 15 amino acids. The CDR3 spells CASSLEWGGSKEQFF. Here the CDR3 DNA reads TGTGCCAGCAGCTTAGAATGGGGCGGGAGTAAGGAGCAGTTCTTC.

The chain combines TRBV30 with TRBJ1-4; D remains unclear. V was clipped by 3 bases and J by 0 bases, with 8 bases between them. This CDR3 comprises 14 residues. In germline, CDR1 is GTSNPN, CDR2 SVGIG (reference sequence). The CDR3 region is CAWSSSTTNEKLFF. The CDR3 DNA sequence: TGTGCCTGGAGCTCAAGTACAACTAATGAAAAACTGTTTTTT.

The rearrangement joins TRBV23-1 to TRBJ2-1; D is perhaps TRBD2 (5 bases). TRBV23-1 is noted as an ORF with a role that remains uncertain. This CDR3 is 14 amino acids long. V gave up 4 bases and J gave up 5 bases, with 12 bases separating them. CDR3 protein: CASSRFGLDNEQFF. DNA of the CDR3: TGCGCCAGCAGTCGATTTGGACTGGACAATGAGCAGTTCTTC.

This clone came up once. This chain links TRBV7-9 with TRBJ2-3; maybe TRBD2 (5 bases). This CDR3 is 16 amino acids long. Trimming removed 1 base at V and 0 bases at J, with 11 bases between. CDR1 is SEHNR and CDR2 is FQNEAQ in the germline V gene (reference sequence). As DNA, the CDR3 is TGTGCCAGCAGCTTAGATGGCGGGTCTAGCACAGATACGCAGTATTTT. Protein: CASSLDGGSSTDTQYF.

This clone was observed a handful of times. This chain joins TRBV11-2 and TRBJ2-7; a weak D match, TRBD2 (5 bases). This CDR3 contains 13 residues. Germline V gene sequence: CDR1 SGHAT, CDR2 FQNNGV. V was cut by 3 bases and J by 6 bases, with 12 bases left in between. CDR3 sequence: CASSLNSVGEQYF. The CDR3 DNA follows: TGTGCCAGCAGCTTGAATAGCGTCGGCGAGCAGTACTTC.

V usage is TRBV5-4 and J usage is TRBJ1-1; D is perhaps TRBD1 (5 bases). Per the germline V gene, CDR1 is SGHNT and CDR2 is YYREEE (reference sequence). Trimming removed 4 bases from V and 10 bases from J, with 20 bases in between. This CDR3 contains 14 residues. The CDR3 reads CASSSGTAQKVAFF. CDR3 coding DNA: TGTGCCAGCAGCAGCGGGACTGCTCAAAAGGTAGCTTTCTTT.

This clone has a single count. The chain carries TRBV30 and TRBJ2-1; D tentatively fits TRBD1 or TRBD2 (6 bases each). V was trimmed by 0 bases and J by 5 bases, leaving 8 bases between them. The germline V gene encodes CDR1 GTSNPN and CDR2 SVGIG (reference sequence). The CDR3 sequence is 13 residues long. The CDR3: CAWSVRGHNEQFF. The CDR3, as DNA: TGTGCCTGGAGTGTTCGGGGGCACAATGAGCAGTTCTTC.

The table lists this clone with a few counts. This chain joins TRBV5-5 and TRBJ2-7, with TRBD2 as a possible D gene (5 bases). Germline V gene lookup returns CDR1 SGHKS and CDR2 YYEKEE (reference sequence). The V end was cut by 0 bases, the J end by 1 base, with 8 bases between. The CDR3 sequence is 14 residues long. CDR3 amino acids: CASSLDWTSYEQYF. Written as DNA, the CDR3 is TGTGCCAGCAGCTTGGACTGGACTTCCTACGAGCAGTACTTC.

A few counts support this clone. This chain's CDR3 is CAWSRDSHVSGANVLTF. The DNA for the CDR3 is TGTGCCTGGAGTCGGGACAGTCACGTCTCTGGGGCCAACGTCCTGACTTTC. V and J are TRBV30 and TRBJ2-6; 7 nucleotides line up with TRBD1. V was clipped by 2 bases and J by 0 bases; unmatched bases: 7. This CDR3 region has 17 residues. CDR1 is GTSNPN, CDR2 SVGIG, per germline (reference sequence).

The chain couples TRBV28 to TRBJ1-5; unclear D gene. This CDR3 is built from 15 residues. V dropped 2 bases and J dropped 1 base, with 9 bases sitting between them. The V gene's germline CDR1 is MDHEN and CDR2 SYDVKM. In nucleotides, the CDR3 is TGTGCCAGCAGTTTAGCGTTTGGGAGCAATCAGCCCCAGCATTTT. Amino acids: CASSLAFGSNQPQHF.

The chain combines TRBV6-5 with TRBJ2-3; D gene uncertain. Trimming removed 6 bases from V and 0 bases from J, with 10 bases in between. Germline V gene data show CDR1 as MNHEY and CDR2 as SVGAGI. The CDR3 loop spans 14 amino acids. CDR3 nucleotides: TGTGCCAGCAGCGTGACACTCAGCACAGATACGCAGTATTTT. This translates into CASSVTLSTDTQYF.

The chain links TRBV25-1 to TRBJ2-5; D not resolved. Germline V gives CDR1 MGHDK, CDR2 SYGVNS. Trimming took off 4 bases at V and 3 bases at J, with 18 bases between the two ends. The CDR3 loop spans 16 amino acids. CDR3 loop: CASSASTDYPKETQYF. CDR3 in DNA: TGTGCCAGCAGTGCATCGACGGATTATCCTAAAGAGACCCAGTACTTC.

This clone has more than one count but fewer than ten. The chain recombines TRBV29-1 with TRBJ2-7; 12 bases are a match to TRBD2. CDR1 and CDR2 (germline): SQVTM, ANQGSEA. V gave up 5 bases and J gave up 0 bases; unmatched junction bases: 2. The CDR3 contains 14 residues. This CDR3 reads CSVQTSGSSYEQYF. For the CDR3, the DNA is TGCAGCGTTCAGACTAGCGGGAGCTCCTACGAGCAGTACTTC.

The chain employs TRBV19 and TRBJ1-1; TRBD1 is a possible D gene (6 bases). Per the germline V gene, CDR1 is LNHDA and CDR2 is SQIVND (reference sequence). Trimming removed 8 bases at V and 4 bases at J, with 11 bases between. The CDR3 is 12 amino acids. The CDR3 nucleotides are TGTGCCAGTGGAGGGGGGGCCACTGAAGCTTTCTTT. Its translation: CASGGGATEAFF.

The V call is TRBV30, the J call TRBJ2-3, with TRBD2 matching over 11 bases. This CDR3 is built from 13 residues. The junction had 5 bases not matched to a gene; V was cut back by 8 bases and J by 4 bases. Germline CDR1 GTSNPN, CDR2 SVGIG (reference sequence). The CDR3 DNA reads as TGTGCCGGCCAACTAGCGGGAGCAGATACGCAGTATTTT. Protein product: CAGQLAGADTQYF.

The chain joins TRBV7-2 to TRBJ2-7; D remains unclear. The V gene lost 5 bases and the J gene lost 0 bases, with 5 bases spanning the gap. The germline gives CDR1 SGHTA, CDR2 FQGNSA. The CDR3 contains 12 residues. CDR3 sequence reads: CASSPTSYEQYF. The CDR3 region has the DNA TGTGCCAGCAGCCCTACCTCCTACGAGCAGTACTTC.

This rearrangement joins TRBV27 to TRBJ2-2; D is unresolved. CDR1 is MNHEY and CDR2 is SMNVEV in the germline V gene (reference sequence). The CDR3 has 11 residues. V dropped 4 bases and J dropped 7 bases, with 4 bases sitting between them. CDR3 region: CASSSYGELFF. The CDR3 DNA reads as TGTGCCAGCAGTTCCTACGGGGAGCTGTTTTTT.

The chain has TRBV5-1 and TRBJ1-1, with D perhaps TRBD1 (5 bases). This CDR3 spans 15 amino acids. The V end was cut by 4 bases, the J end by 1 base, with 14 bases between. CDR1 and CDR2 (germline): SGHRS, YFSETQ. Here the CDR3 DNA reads TGCGCCAGCAGCCTAACCGACCAGGGGAACACTGAAGCTTTCTTT. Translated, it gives CASSLTDQGNTEAFF.

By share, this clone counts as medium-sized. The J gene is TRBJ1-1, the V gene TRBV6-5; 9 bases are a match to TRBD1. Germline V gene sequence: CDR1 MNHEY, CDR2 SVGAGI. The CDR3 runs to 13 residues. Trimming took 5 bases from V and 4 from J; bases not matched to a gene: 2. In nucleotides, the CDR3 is TGTGCCAGCAGTGTACAGGGGGCCACTGAAGCTTTCTTT. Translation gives CASSVQGATEAFF.

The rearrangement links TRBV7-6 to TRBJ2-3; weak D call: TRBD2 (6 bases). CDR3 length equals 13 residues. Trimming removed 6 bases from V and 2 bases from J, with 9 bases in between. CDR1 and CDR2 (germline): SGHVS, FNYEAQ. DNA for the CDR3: TGTGCCAGCAGTTCGGACTACACAGATACGCAGTATTTT. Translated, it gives CASSSDYTDTQYF. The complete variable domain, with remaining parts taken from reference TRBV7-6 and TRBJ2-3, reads GAGVSQSPRYKVTKRGQDVALRCDPISGHVSLYWYRQALGQGPEFLTYFNYEAQQDKSGLPNDRFSAERPEGSISTLTIQRTEQRDSAMYRCASSSDYTDTQYFGPGTRLTVL.

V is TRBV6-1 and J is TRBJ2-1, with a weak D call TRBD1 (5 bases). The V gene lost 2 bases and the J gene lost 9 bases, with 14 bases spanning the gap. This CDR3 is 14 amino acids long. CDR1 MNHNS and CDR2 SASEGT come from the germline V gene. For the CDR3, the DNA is TGTGCCAGCAGTGAACAGGGCGCTTTAAGTGAGCAGTTCTTC. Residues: CASSEQGALSEQFF.

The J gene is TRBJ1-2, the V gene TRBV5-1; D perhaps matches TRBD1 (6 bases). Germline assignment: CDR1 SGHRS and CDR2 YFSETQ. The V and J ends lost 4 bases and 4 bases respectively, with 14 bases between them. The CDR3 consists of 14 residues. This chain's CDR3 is CASSDQTGLYGYTF. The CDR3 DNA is TGCGCCAGCAGCGATCAGACAGGACTCTATGGCTACACCTTC. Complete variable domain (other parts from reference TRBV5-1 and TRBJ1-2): KAGVTQTPRYLIKTRGQQVTLSCSPISGHRSVSWYQQTPGQGLQFLFEYFSETQRNKGNFPGRFSGRQFSNSRSEMNVSTLELGDSALYLCASSDQTGLYGYTFGSGTRLTVV.

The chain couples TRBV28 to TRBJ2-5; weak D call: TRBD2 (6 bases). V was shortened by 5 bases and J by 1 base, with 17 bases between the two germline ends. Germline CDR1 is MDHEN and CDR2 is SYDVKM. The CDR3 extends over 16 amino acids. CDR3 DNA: TGTGCCAGCAGTACCCCGGTGGGGGGACGCCAAGAGACCCAGTACTTC. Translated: CASSTPVGGRQETQYF. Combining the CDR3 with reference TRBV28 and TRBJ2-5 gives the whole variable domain DVKVTQSSRYLVKRTGEKVFLECVQDMDHENMFWYRQDPGLGLRLIYFSYDVKMKEKGDIPEGYSVSREKKERFSLILESASTNQTSMYLCASSTPVGGRQETQYFGPGTRLLVL.

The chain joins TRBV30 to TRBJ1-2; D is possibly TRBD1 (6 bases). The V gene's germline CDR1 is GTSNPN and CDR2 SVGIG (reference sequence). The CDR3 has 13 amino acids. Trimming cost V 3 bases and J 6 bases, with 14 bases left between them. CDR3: CAWSPGTRDGYTF. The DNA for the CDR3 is TGTGCCTGGAGCCCCGGGACAAGAGATGGCTACACCTTC.

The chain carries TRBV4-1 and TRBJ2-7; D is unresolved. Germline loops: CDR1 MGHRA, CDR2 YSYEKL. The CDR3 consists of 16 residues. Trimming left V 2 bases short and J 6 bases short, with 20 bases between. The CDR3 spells CASSQLIGLRVGEQYF. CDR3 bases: TGCGCCAGCAGCCAACTAATTGGGCTACGTGTCGGCGAGCAGTACTTC.

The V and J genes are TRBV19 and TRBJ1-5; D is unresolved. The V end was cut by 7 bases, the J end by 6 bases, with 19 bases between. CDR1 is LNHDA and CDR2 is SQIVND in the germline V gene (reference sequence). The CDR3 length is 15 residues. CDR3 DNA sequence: TGTGCCAGTATTGCCTCCCAGGCGTCCCGTCAGCCCCAGCATTTT. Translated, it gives CASIASQASRQPQHF.

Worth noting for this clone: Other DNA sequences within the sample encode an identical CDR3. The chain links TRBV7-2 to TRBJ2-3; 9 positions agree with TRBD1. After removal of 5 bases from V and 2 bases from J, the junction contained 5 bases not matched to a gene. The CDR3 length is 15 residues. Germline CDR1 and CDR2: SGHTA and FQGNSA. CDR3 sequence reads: CASSPWDRDTDTQYF. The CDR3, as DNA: TGTGCCAGCAGCCCTTGGGACAGGGACACAGATACGCAGTATTTT. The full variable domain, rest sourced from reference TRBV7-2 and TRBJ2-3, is GAGVSQSPSNKVTEKGKDVELRCDPISGHTALYWYRQSLGQGLEFLIYFQGNSAPDKSGLPSDRFSAERTGGSVSTLTIQRTQQEDSAVYLCASSPWDRDTDTQYFGPGTRLTVL.

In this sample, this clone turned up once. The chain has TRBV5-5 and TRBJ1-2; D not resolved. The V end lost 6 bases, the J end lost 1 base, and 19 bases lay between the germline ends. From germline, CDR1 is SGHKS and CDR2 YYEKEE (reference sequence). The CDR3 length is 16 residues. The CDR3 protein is CASTPFQLGSNYGYTF. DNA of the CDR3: TGTGCCAGCACCCCCTTTCAGCTCGGGAGTAACTATGGCTACACCTTC.

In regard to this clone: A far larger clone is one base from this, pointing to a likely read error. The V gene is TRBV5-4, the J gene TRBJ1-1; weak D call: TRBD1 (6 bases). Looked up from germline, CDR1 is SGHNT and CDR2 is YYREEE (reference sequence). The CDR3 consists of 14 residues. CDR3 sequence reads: CASSHRTENTEAFF. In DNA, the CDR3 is TGCGCCAGCAGCCATCGGACAGAGAACACTGAAGCTTTCTTT.

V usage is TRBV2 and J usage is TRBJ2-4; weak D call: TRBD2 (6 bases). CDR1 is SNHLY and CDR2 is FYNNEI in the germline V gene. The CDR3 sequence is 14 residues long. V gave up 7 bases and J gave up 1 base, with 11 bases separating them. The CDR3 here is CASTETRAKNIQYF. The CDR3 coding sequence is TGTGCCAGCACTGAGACTAGGGCCAAAAACATTCAGTACTTC.

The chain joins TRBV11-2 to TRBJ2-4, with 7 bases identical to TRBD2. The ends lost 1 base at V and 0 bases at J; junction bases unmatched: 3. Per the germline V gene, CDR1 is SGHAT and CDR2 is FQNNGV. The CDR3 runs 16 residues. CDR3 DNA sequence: TGTGCCAGCAGCTTAGTGGTAGCGGGAGCCAAAAACATTCAGTACTTC. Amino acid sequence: CASSLVVAGAKNIQYF. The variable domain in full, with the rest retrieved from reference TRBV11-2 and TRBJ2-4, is EAGVAQSPRYKIIEKRQSVAFWCNPISGHATLYWYQQILGQGPKLLIQFQNNGVVDDSQLPKDRFSAERLKGVDSTLKIQPAKLEDSAVYLCASSLVVAGAKNIQYFGAGTRLSVL.